Each of the 20 T cell receptor beta chains below was sequenced from the same sample in a study of CD8 T cells in Susac syndrome. Random hexamers served to reverse transcribe roughly 0.45 to 1 ug RNA. TCRdb analysed the immunoSEQ multiplex PCR reads with MiXCR anew, one entry per CDR3 protein. The sample holds 120,000 or so distinct CDR3 sequences, 94% seen once. The sample was CD4+ T cells from PBMCs. All receptors derive from a human donor in good health.

The V call is TRBV6-1, the J call TRBJ2-2; unclear D gene. The V end was cut by 6 bases, the J end by 0 bases, with 17 bases between. The CDR3 consists of 17 residues. CDR1 MNHNS and CDR2 SASEGT come from the germline V gene. The CDR3 reads CASSLGWGSSNTGELFF. CDR3 sequence (DNA): TGTGCCAGCAGCCTCGGGTGGGGTAGTTCGAACACCGGGGAGCTGTTTTTT.

This clonotype was observed a handful of times. V gene TRBV27 combines with J gene TRBJ2-1, with a possible D match to TRBD2 (6 bases). Germline assignment: CDR1 MNHEY and CDR2 SMNVEV (reference sequence). Trimming pared 3 bases from V and 8 bases from J, leaving 14 bases between. This CDR3 is built from 14 residues. This CDR3 reads CASSLLAQVDEQFF. Here the CDR3 DNA reads TGTGCCAGCAGTTTGCTAGCGCAGGTAGATGAGCAGTTCTTC.

In this sample, this clonotype turned up once. The chain combines TRBV5-6 with TRBJ1-1; unclear D gene. The germline CDR1 and CDR2 sequences are SGHDT and YYEEEE. The CDR3 is 15 amino acids. The V and J ends lost 1 base and 0 bases respectively, with 10 bases between them. CDR3 amino acids: CASSLYGRLNTEAFF. The CDR3 bases are TGTGCCAGCAGCTTGTACGGACGCCTGAACACTGAAGCTTTCTTT.

The chain carries TRBV28 and TRBJ2-2, with D maybe TRBD1 (5 bases). Trimming removed 3 bases at V and 5 bases at J, with 10 bases between. The CDR3 has 14 amino acids. Per the germline V gene, CDR1 is MDHEN and CDR2 is SYDVKM. As DNA, the CDR3 is TGTGCCAGCAGTTTCTTTCAGGGAACCGGGGAGCTGTTTTTT. It is translated as CASSFFQGTGELFF.

The rearrangement joins TRBV9 to TRBJ2-1, with D possibly TRBD1 on 5 matching bases. The CDR3 is 14 amino acids. CDR1 and CDR2 (germline): SGDLS, YYNGEE. Trimming removed 0 bases at V and 7 bases at J, with 11 bases between. In DNA, the CDR3 is TGTGCCAGCAGCGTAGCAGGGTTTGAAAATGAGCAGTTCTTC. It specifies CASSVAGFENEQFF.

This rearrangement joins TRBV30 to TRBJ1-1, with unresolved D. CDR3 size: 14 residues. Trimming stripped 0 bases from V and 3 bases from J, with 11 bases between. Germline CDR1 GTSNPN, CDR2 SVGIG (reference sequence). CDR3 sequence: CAWSVREVHTEAFF. The CDR3 coding sequence is TGTGCCTGGAGTGTTAGGGAAGTCCACACTGAAGCTTTCTTT.

CDR3 sequence: CASNGLSRVDEQYF. DNA for the CDR3: TGTGCCAGCAATGGACTATCGAGGGTGGACGAGCAGTACTTC. The genes are TRBV6-1 and TRBJ2-7; TRBD2 might be the D (6 bases). This CDR3 is 14 amino acids long. Between the trimmed V and J ends, which lost 7 bases and 5 bases, there was a span of 18 bases. Germline V gives CDR1 MNHNS, CDR2 SASEGT.

The J gene is TRBJ1-2, the V gene TRBV15; 10 nucleotides line up with TRBD1. Germline V gene lookup returns CDR1 LNHNV and CDR2 YYDKDF (reference sequence). Trimming removed 4 bases from V and 2 bases from J; junction bases left unmatched: 7. The CDR3 has 16 residues. The CDR3 loop reads CATSIGTGAINYGYTF. CDR3 DNA: TGTGCCACCAGCATCGGGACAGGGGCCATAAACTATGGCTACACCTTC.

The V gene is TRBV5-1, the J gene TRBJ2-1; D is possibly TRBD2 (6 bases). There are 14 residues in the CDR3. The V gene lost 4 bases and the J gene lost 8 bases, with 16 bases spanning the gap. CDR1 SGHRS and CDR2 YFSETQ come from the germline V gene. CDR3 amino acids: CASSLLDQRDEQFF. Here the CDR3 DNA reads TGCGCCAGCAGCCTCCTCGACCAGCGGGATGAGCAGTTCTTC. Full variable domain (rest looked up from reference TRBV5-1 and TRBJ2-1): KAGVTQTPRYLIKTRGQQVTLSCSPISGHRSVSWYQQTPGQGLQFLFEYFSETQRNKGNFPGRFSGRQFSNSRSEMNVSTLELGDSALYLCASSLLDQRDEQFFGPGTRLTVL.

V usage is TRBV7-2 and J usage is TRBJ2-1; D may be TRBD2 (6 bases). Trimming left V 5 bases short and J 9 bases short, with 14 bases between. Germline values: CDR1 SGHTA, CDR2 FQGNSA. This CDR3 is 13 amino acids long. The CDR3 DNA is TGTGCCAGCAGCCGGGAGACCGGATCTGAGCAGTTCTTC. It translates to CASSRETGSEQFF.

The J gene is TRBJ2-5, the V gene TRBV7-2; 9 bases match TRBD2. Trimming at V came to 4 bases and at J to 11 bases, leaving 14 bases not matched to a gene. Germline V CDR1 and CDR2: SGHTA, FQGNSA. The CDR3 runs to 15 residues. CDR3 DNA: TGTGCCAGCAGCTCTCGGCCGGGGCAGCGGGGGGCACAGTACTTC. Its protein is CASSSRPGQRGAQYF.

The V and J genes are TRBV9 and TRBJ2-2; the match to TRBD2 covers 14 bases. J lost 6 bases, V lost 3 bases, and 10 bases had no gene match. CDR1 SGDLS and CDR2 YYNGEE come from the germline V gene. CDR3 length: 18 residues. The CDR3 DNA sequence: TGTGCCAGCAGCGCGATAGGGACTAGCGGGAGATCCCCCGGGGAGCTGTTTTTT. It is translated as CASSAIGTSGRSPGELFF. The full variable domain, rest sourced from reference TRBV9 and TRBJ2-2, is DSGVTQTPKHLITATGQRVTLRCSPRSGDLSVYWYQQSLDQGLQFLIQYYNGEERAKGNILERFSAQQFPDLHSELNLSSLELGDSALYFCASSAIGTSGRSPGELFFGEGSRLTVL.

The chain combines TRBV28 with TRBJ2-1; a weak D match, TRBD2 (6 bases). V lost 10 bases and J lost 7, with 17 bases in between. In germline, CDR1 is MDHEN, CDR2 SYDVKM. CDR3 length: 13 amino acids. In nucleotides, the CDR3 is TGTGCCACCTTGAGGGGTGGGAGGAATGAGCAGTTCTTC. Protein: CATLRGGRNEQFF.

This clonotype was seen more than once but under ten times. The rearrangement joins TRBV25-1 to TRBJ2-7; D call uncertain. Per germline, CDR1 MGHDK and CDR2 SYGVNS. Between the trimmed V and J ends, which lost 9 bases and 0 bases, there was a span of 15 bases. The CDR3 extends over 14 amino acids. CDR3 residues: CARFGLISSYEQYF. The CDR3 nucleotides are TGTGCCAGGTTTGGGCTGATCAGCTCCTACGAGCAGTACTTC.

This chain connects TRBV5-1 to TRBJ2-7; tentatively, D is TRBD1 or TRBD2 (5 bases each). Germline CDR1 reads SGHRS; CDR2 reads YFSETQ. CDR3 length: 16 amino acids. V lost 0 bases to trimming and J lost 0 bases, with 13 bases between them. CDR3 residues: CASSLDGTASSYEQYF. The CDR3 bases are TGCGCCAGCAGCTTGGACGGGACCGCTAGCTCCTACGAGCAGTACTTC.

The CDR3 loop reads CASTPAGGAGHTSYNEQFF. The DNA of the CDR3 is TGCGCCAGCACGCCAGCGGGGGGCGCGGGGCACACCTCCTACAATGAGCAGTTCTTC. V and J are TRBV5-1 and TRBJ2-1; 9 positions agree with TRBD2. Trimming took 6 bases from V and 0 from J; bases not matched to a gene: 16. This CDR3 region has 19 residues. Germline V gene lookup returns CDR1 SGHRS and CDR2 YFSETQ. The whole variable domain, remainder taken from reference TRBV5-1 and TRBJ2-1, is KAGVTQTPRYLIKTRGQQVTLSCSPISGHRSVSWYQQTPGQGLQFLFEYFSETQRNKGNFPGRFSGRQFSNSRSEMNVSTLELGDSALYLCASTPAGGAGHTSYNEQFFGPGTRLTVL.

For the CDR3, the DNA is TGTGCCAGCAGTGACACCGGGACAGAGAACACTGAAGCTTTCTTT. It is translated as CASSDTGTENTEAFF. The chain links TRBV25-1 to TRBJ1-1, with 7 bases that match TRBD1. This CDR3 spans 15 amino acids. Trimming at V came to 3 bases and at J to 1 base, leaving 5 bases not matched to a gene. The germline CDR1 and CDR2 sequences are MGHDK and SYGVNS.

This clonotype has just one count. This chain uses TRBV29-1 with TRBJ1-1; possibly TRBD1 for D (5 bases). The CDR3 loop spans 12 amino acids. V was pared by 4 bases and J by 10 bases, with 16 bases between. The germline gives CDR1 SQVTM, CDR2 ANQGSEA. The CDR3 sequence is CSVAGTEPRAFF. CDR3 DNA: TGCAGCGTTGCAGGGACCGAACCGCGAGCTTTCTTT.

This clonotype was recorded a few times. The chain recombines TRBV27 with TRBJ2-2; D is uncertain. The V end lost 0 bases, the J end lost 2 bases, and 4 bases lay between the germline ends. Germline lookup yields CDR1 MNHEY and CDR2 SMNVEV (reference sequence). This CDR3 comprises 14 residues. The CDR3 loop reads CASSLSGNTGELFF. CDR3 coding DNA: TGTGCCAGCAGTTTATCTGGAAACACCGGGGAGCTGTTTTTT.

The chain combines TRBV5-1 with TRBJ2-5, with 9 positions matching TRBD1. CDR3 length: 14 residues. After removal of 5 bases from V and 3 bases from J, the junction contained 5 bases not matched to a gene. In germline, CDR1 is SGHRS, CDR2 YFSETQ. The CDR3 sequence is CASRTGGGEETQYF. Written as DNA, the CDR3 is TGCGCCAGCAGAACAGGGGGCGGAGAAGAGACCCAGTACTTC.